The entry that follows covers one TCR beta chain sequence. Seattle researchers signed up patients amid active infection and tracked them longitudinally. CDR3 length equals 18 residues. J lost 8 bases, V lost 7 bases, and 20 bases had no gene match. Germline values: CDR1 MNHEY, CDR2 SMNVEV (reference sequence). The entry originates in a study of blood T cell repertoires in COVID-19. The protocol was immunoSEQ multiplex PCR, while the TCRdb copy is restricted to in-frame clones and leaves out a portion. The sample carries over 130,000 clones, approximately 90% recorded once. This clonotype was obtained from a human donor with COVID-19, enrolled during active disease. The donor label of this sample is uncertain. The sample taken for sequencing was peripheral blood. This rearrangement joins TRBV27 to TRBJ1-4, with TRBD1 matching 9 bases. The CDR3 sequence is CASTPLPGQGPEREKLFF. The CDR3 DNA is TGTGCCAGCACCCCCCTCCCGGGACAGGGTCCCGAGAGGGAAAAACTGTTTTTT.